Shown below are 5 T cell receptor beta chains from a single sample sequenced in a study of human T cells and chemical hapten exposure. Time point specified: pre-sensitization, week 0. The sample's treatment: therapeutic diphenylcyclopropenone sensitization with weekly scalp DPC. TCRdb re-called the RACE reads through MiXCR, storing one row per CDR3 protein. This sample yields fewer than 300,000 distinct CDR3 sequences, of which approximately 8.6% are seen a single time; 2% to 3% belongs to the top ten. The specimen was whole blood, collected in connection with sensitization to the hapten diphenylcyclopropenone (DPC). These receptors originate from a woman aged 40 to 50 with alopecia areata. Some clones in this sample may be carry-over from other donors' samples.

This clonotype was counted many times. The chain couples TRBV4-3 to TRBJ2-3; D perhaps matches TRBD2 (5 bases). The CDR3 is 14 residues long. Per germline, CDR1 LGHNA and CDR2 YSLEER. Between the trimmed V and J ends, which lost 3 bases and 2 bases, there was a span of 9 bases. CDR3 bases: TGCGCCAGCAGCCAGGAGGCTCACACAGATACGCAGTATTTT. It is translated as CASSQEAHTDTQYF.

There are a few counts of this clonotype. This chain uses TRBV28 with TRBJ1-5; D unclear. The germline V and J ends were trimmed by 5 bases and 5 bases, with 16 bases remaining between them. Germline-derived CDR1 and CDR2 are MDHEN and SYDVKM. CDR3 length: 15 residues. The CDR3 is CASSRTRVGDQPQHF. The CDR3 nucleotides read TGTGCCAGCAGTCGTACCCGGGTCGGAGATCAGCCCCAGCATTTT.

This clonotype has just a few counts. The V call is TRBV6-5, the J call TRBJ1-1; maybe TRBD1 (5 bases). Trimming removed 2 bases at V and 6 bases at J, with 13 bases between. The CDR3 is made up of 14 amino acids. Germline V gene data show CDR1 as MNHEY and CDR2 as SVGAGI. The CDR3 nucleotides read TGTGCCAGCAGTTACCGGCAGGGAAGTTCTGAAGCTTTCTTT. This sequence encodes CASSYRQGSSEAFF.

This clonotype was seen a few times. The genes are TRBV10-3 and TRBJ2-3; TRBD2 is a possible D gene (5 bases). Germline CDR1 is ENHRY and CDR2 is SYGVKD. CDR3 length: 15 amino acids. V shed 2 bases and J shed 5 bases, with 14 bases lying between them. CDR3 in DNA: TGTGCCATCAGTGAGCGACTGACTGGAGGAGATACGCAGTATTTT. Encoded protein: CAISERLTGGDTQYF.

V gene TRBV5-4 combines with J gene TRBJ2-5; 10 bases are shared with TRBD1. The germline CDR1 and CDR2 sequences are SGHNT and YYREEE (reference sequence). This CDR3 spans 14 amino acids. Losses at the gene ends were 2 bases for V and 4 bases for J; bases not matched to a gene: 2. The CDR3 nucleotides are TGTGCCAGCAGCTTCGGACAGGGGGTAGAGACCCAGTACTTC. It is translated as CASSFGQGVETQYF.